This T cell receptor beta chain was obtained from a study of T-cell memory formation after mild COVID-19. For the study at large: TCR clusters largely stayed donor specific.

In TCRdb, the 5' RACE reads were re-called with MiXCR into one record per CDR3 protein. The data contain 350,000 to 550,000 distinct CDR3 sequences, roughly 18% of them singletons. There are 18 residues in the CDR3. V lost 5 bases to trimming and J lost 0 bases; unmatched junction nucleotides: 10. Germline V lookup: CDR1 SGHTA, CDR2 FQGNSA. Only a few counts were recorded for this clonotype. Its target is unknown. General observations from the study: A second wave of clones peaked on day 37, and their SARS-CoV-2 specificity went unconfirmed. Largely, contracting CD4+ clones fell within CM and EM, and contracting CD8+ clones within EMRA.

Input material: PBMCs or a T cell subset sorted from them (not recorded which). The TCR originated in a man aged 18 to 30 who had mild COVID-19 (a few samples of this study predate the infection). Cell type and time point are not known. V gene TRBV7-2 combines with J gene TRBJ2-5; the match to TRBD2 covers 12 bases. CDR3 loop: CASSGLTSGGPYQETQYF. The CDR3 DNA sequence: TGTGCCAGCAGCGGGCTGACTAGCGGGGGACCATACCAAGAGACCCAGTACTTC.